These T cell receptor beta chains were read from a single sample in a study of blood T cell repertoires in COVID-19. Profiling relied on immunoSEQ multiplex PCR, and the TCRdb table lists in-frame clones only, not all of them. The top ten hold 1.8% of the sample, which has some 120,000 clones, 90% seen once. Sequencing was performed on peripheral blood. These receptors all stem from a human donor with active COVID-19. The donor label of this sample is uncertain. Each CDR3 is given with its conserved first and last residue. Fields, in order: J gene, clone size, V gene, CDR3 protein. A row's size may be missing; if present it is once, few, many or a size class.

j_gene: TRBJ1-2; abundance: -; v_gene: TRBV5-1; CDR3aa: CASSLASGHLYGYTF
j_gene: TRBJ1-2; abundance: once; v_gene: TRBV20-1; CDR3aa: CSADKPGGYTF
j_gene: TRBJ2-1; abundance: -; v_gene: TRBV6-4; CDR3aa: CARKTRFKDRGHNEQFF
j_gene: TRBJ2-3; abundance: once; v_gene: TRBV19; CDR3aa: CASSPRTGRADTQYF
j_gene: TRBJ2-3; abundance: -; v_gene: TRBV7-8; CDR3aa: CASSFATGSFGTQYF
j_gene: TRBJ2-1; abundance: -; v_gene: TRBV19; CDR3aa: CASRMTESSYNEQFF
j_gene: TRBJ1-5; abundance: -; v_gene: TRBV19; CDR3aa: CASSIWASGAYQPQHF
j_gene: TRBJ2-1; abundance: once; v_gene: TRBV14; CDR3aa: CASSPEGLGLLEQFF
j_gene: TRBJ1-5; abundance: -; v_gene: TRBV27; CDR3aa: CASSTQTGTGINQPQHF
j_gene: TRBJ2-5; abundance: once; v_gene: TRBV15; CDR3aa: CATSRDGRGGETQYF
j_gene: TRBJ2-1; abundance: -; v_gene: TRBV19; CDR3aa: CASARMTGYNEQFF
j_gene: TRBJ1-1; abundance: few; v_gene: TRBV18; CDR3aa: CASSSTGMPSMNTEAFF
j_gene: TRBJ1-3; abundance: once; v_gene: TRBV9; CDR3aa: CASESREGNTIYF
j_gene: TRBJ1-2; abundance: -; v_gene: TRBV28; CDR3aa: CASSLVVGDYGYTF
j_gene: TRBJ2-7; abundance: -; v_gene: TRBV12-3/TRBV12-4; CDR3aa: CASRAGNEQYF
j_gene: TRBJ1-4; abundance: -; v_gene: TRBV29-1; CDR3aa: CSGGDRASATNEKLFF
j_gene: TRBJ2-7; abundance: -; v_gene: TRBV5-4; CDR3aa: CASSTGLAGTSWQYF
j_gene: TRBJ2-3; abundance: -; v_gene: TRBV24-1; CDR3aa: CATSDFWRPDTQYF
j_gene: TRBJ2-7; abundance: -; v_gene: TRBV4-1; CDR3aa: CASSTQGRGYEQYF
j_gene: TRBJ2-5; abundance: -; v_gene: TRBV6-6; CDR3aa: CASRRQLQETQYF
j_gene: TRBJ1-2; abundance: -; v_gene: TRBV28; CDR3aa: CASSFLRDGYTF
j_gene: TRBJ2-5; abundance: -; v_gene: TRBV7-6; CDR3aa: CASSLISLAGPQETQYF
j_gene: TRBJ2-1; abundance: -; v_gene: TRBV5-4; CDR3aa: CASRVTGGNYNEQFF
j_gene: TRBJ1-1; abundance: -; v_gene: TRBV5-1; CDR3aa: CASSDMNTEAFF
j_gene: TRBJ1-2; abundance: -; v_gene: TRBV5-4; CDR3aa: CASSFDRGQGYTF
j_gene: TRBJ1-1; abundance: once; v_gene: TRBV7-8; CDR3aa: CASSLALGRGTEAFF
j_gene: TRBJ2-7; abundance: once; v_gene: TRBV19; CDR3aa: CASTLAGRTGAQQYF
j_gene: TRBJ2-7; abundance: -; v_gene: TRBV27; CDR3aa: CASSRTGRYEQYF
j_gene: TRBJ1-1; abundance: few; v_gene: TRBV7-9; CDR3aa: CASSLSRDTEAFF
j_gene: TRBJ2-7; abundance: -; v_gene: TRBV15; CDR3aa: CATSRERLARYEQYF
j_gene: TRBJ2-7; abundance: -; v_gene: TRBV9; CDR3aa: CASSVSGGTYEQYF
j_gene: TRBJ2-7; abundance: -; v_gene: TRBV11-2; CDR3aa: CASSLGLQNYEQYF
j_gene: TRBJ1-2; abundance: once; v_gene: TRBV7-8; CDR3aa: CASSSDRVRGYTF
j_gene: TRBJ2-5; abundance: -; v_gene: TRBV5-4; CDR3aa: CASSPGGETQYF
j_gene: TRBJ1-2; abundance: few; v_gene: TRBV27; CDR3aa: CASSNIRTGVGYTF
j_gene: TRBJ2-7; abundance: -; v_gene: TRBV5-4; CDR3aa: CASSHKTGGMYEQYF
j_gene: TRBJ1-2; abundance: -; v_gene: TRBV4-3; CDR3aa: CASSLTGANYGYTF
j_gene: TRBJ2-3; abundance: once; v_gene: TRBV7-8; CDR3aa: CASSFSDTQYF
j_gene: TRBJ1-1; abundance: once; v_gene: TRBV6-5; CDR3aa: CASRDRQGWNTEAFF
j_gene: TRBJ2-2; abundance: -; v_gene: TRBV28; CDR3aa: CASSFSGLPNTGELFF
j_gene: TRBJ1-1; abundance: -; v_gene: TRBV9; CDR3aa: CASSVGAGGWNTEAFF
j_gene: TRBJ2-6; abundance: -; v_gene: TRBV3-1/TRBV3-2; CDR3aa: CASSQERAGANVLTF
j_gene: TRBJ2-6; abundance: -; v_gene: TRBV13; CDR3aa: CASSLAVVRATGVSGANVLTF
j_gene: TRBJ2-7; abundance: -; v_gene: TRBV11-2; CDR3aa: CASSRSYEQYF
j_gene: TRBJ2-2; abundance: -; v_gene: TRBV7-2; CDR3aa: CASSLSGGITGELFF
j_gene: TRBJ2-3; abundance: -; v_gene: TRBV19; CDR3aa: CASSPPLGRSTDTQYF
j_gene: TRBJ2-2; abundance: -; v_gene: TRBV10-3; CDR3aa: CAIGGTAVGELFF
j_gene: TRBJ1-5; abundance: -; v_gene: TRBV2; CDR3aa: CASSRTGYSNQPQHF
j_gene: TRBJ2-1; abundance: -; v_gene: TRBV9; CDR3aa: CASSASGGPPRSSYNEQFF